Here is one T cell receptor (beta chain) with its context. Its target is not known. A read error may produce the germline difference seen at one junction end. These data come from a study of early T cells in non-severe SARS-CoV-2 infection. Whole-study findings and limits: VDJdb matching, biased toward anti-spike CD8 responses, missed private and CD4 specificities.

The germline CDR1 and CDR2 sequences are SSHAT and FNYEAQ (reference sequence). This CDR3 contains 13 residues. From the 5' RACE reads, TCRdb called clonotypes with MiXCR, one entry per CDR3 protein. The sample carries 48,000 or so distinct CDR3 sequences, 6% to 8% recorded once. The sequenced sample was whole blood, obtained at baseline. The source of this sequence is an adult who was a healthcare worker with PCR-confirmed SARS-CoV-2 infection or an uninfected control (not recorded which). The chain is built from TRBV7-7 and TRBJ2-2; D gene unclear. This chain's CDR3 is CASSLRLGGELFF. DNA of the CDR3: TGTGCTAGCAGCTTGAGGCTTGGCGGGGAGCTGTTTTTT.